These T cell receptor beta chains were read from a single sample in a study of Ad26.COV2.S vaccination and SARS-CoV-2 variants. TCRdb's table, derived via immunoSEQ multiplex PCR, lists solely in-frame clones and lacks some. Altogether about 410,000 clones are present, around 92% being singletons, with the ten largest covering less than 2%. The input for sequencing was peripheral blood, taken in a trial of Ad26.COV2.S vaccine versus placebo. All receptors derive from a person aged 18-60 years who received the Ad26.COV2.S COVID-19 vaccine or a placebo. Both conserved end residues are part of each CDR3.

15	TRBV6-4	TRBJ1-1	CAMPGRGLRNTEAFF
16	TRBV12-5	TRBJ1-1	CASASVRGVMNTEAFF
13	TRBV5-1	TRBJ1-1	CASSHGTNTEAFF
13	TRBV15	TRBJ2-1	CATRGGQYNEQFF
15	TRBV28	TRBJ1-1	CASSGQGSLNTEAFF
17	TRBV28	TRBJ2-1	CASSLLWLAGSYNEQFF
14	TRBV6-2/TRBV6-3	TRBJ2-5	CASSYLPEEETQYF
15	TRBV18	TRBJ1-5	CASSPGQDSNQPQHF
15	TRBV10-1	TRBJ2-7	CASRSVGQGGIEQYF
15	TRBV25-1	TRBJ1-4	CASSEGQEINEKLFF
16	TRBV28	TRBJ2-5	CASRPYFGNSQETQYF
17	TRBV4-1	TRBJ2-7	CASSQQIPGQAGYEQYF
12	TRBV3-1/TRBV3-2	TRBJ2-3	CASGPGTDTQYF
15	TRBV24-1	TRBJ1-2	CATRIPWTRVYGYTF
16	TRBV19	TRBJ2-3	CASSVETGVKTDTQYF
16	TRBV9	TRBJ1-6	CASSAQRGSYNSPLHF
15	TRBV9	TRBJ2-5	CASSTPTGLVETQYF
11	TRBV29-1	TRBJ1-2	CSAYTGDGYTF
14	TRBV2	TRBJ1-1	CASSVGGPVTEAFF
16	TRBV13	TRBJ2-7	CASSNRRQGVSYEQYF
15	TRBV6-1	TRBJ1-4	CASSEAQGRALKLFF
17	TRBV15	TRBJ2-1	CATSRDRPQGALNEQFF
10	TRBV7-9	TRBJ1-2	CASSLTGYTF
14	TRBV25-1	TRBJ2-3	CASSDKNGSDTQYF
12	TRBV29-1	TRBJ1-2	CSVEAGTYGYTF
16	TRBV7-2	TRBJ2-1	CASTLRTPGSYNEQFF
13	TRBV12-3/TRBV12-4	TRBJ2-6	CASVSSGANVLTF
13	TRBV30	TRBJ2-1	CAWTVGGGDEQFF
13	TRBV5-1	TRBJ1-4	CASSVGANEKLFF
16	TRBV7-2	TRBJ1-2	CASSLAPRTGVSGYTF
13	TRBV11-3	TRBJ2-2	CASSLLNTGELFF
14	TRBV3-1/TRBV3-2	TRBJ2-1	CASSLVFGGDEQFF
16	TRBV6-5	TRBJ1-4	CASSSSRGPLWEKLFF
14	TRBV3-1/TRBV3-2	TRBJ2-2	CASSRGTNTGELFF
15	TRBV7-9	TRBJ1-6	CASSFSSGANSPLHF
13	TRBV7-2	TRBJ2-6	CASSLGGANVLTF
13	TRBV2	TRBJ2-1	CANSGSSYNEQFF
13	TRBV30	TRBJ2-1	CACSGGADNEQFF
13	TRBV5-6	TRBJ1-1	CASSAGTKLGAFF
15	TRBV6-2/TRBV6-3	TRBJ1-2	CASSYSIAPIIGYTF
13	TRBV6-2/TRBV6-3	TRBJ1-1	CASSYVGGLEAFF